Shown below are 24 T cell receptor beta chains from a single sample sequenced in a study of blood T cell repertoires in COVID-19. The protocol was immunoSEQ multiplex PCR, while the TCRdb copy is restricted to in-frame clones and leaves out a portion. This table has roughly 150,000 clones, about nine tenths appearing once. Sequences were obtained from peripheral blood. These receptor sequences come from a man younger than 30 with COVID-19, enrolled during active disease.

This sequence joins TRBV28 and TRBJ2-1; 7 bases map to TRBD2. The V and J ends lost 5 bases and 7 bases, in that order; junction bases with no gene match: 20. The CDR3 totals 18 residues. Per germline, CDR1 MDHEN and CDR2 SYDVKM. CDR3 sequence reads: CASSKTGPGLPKKNEQFF. DNA of the CDR3: TGTGCCAGCAGTAAAACAGGACCGGGACTACCAAAGAAGAATGAGCAGTTCTTC.

The V and J genes are TRBV28 and TRBJ2-2, with 8 bases lining up with TRBD2. Germline CDR1 and CDR2: MDHEN and SYDVKM. With V trimmed by 5 bases and J by 4 bases, 6 bases remained unmatched. The CDR3 runs 15 residues. The DNA of the CDR3 is TGTGCCAGCAGTGCCCGGGGGGGGCGCACCGGGGAGCTGTTTTTT. This sequence encodes CASSARGGRTGELFF.

The chain is built from TRBV7-2 and TRBJ1-1; D ambiguous. The germline V and J ends were trimmed by 1 base and 2 bases, with 5 bases remaining between them. CDR1 is SGHTA and CDR2 is FQGNSA in the germline V gene. The CDR3 loop spans 13 amino acids. The CDR3: CASSLERNTEAFF. The CDR3 bases are TGTGCCAGCAGCTTAGAGAGAAACACTGAAGCTTTCTTT. The full variable domain, rest sourced from reference TRBV7-2 and TRBJ1-1, is GAGVSQSPSNKVTEKGKDVELRCDPISGHTALYWYRQSLGQGLEFLIYFQGNSAPDKSGLPSDRFSAERTGGSVSTLTIQRTQQEDSAVYLCASSLERNTEAFFGQGTRLTVV.

The CDR3 loop is CASSISTGTLGEQYF. In DNA form, the CDR3 reads TGTGCCAGTAGTATATCGACAGGGACTTTGGGCGAGCAGTACTTC. The chain couples TRBV19 to TRBJ2-7; tentative D call: TRBD1 (7 bases). The germline V and J ends were trimmed by 2 bases and 6 bases, with 17 bases remaining between them. The CDR3 totals 15 residues. CDR1 and CDR2 (germline): LNHDA, SQIVND (reference sequence). The variable domain in full, completed from reference TRBV19 and TRBJ2-7, reads DGGITQSPKYLFRKEGQNVTLSCEQNLNHDAMYWYRQDPGQGLRLIYYSQIVNDFQKGDIAEGYSVSREKKESFPLTVTSAQKNPTAFYLCASSISTGTLGEQYFGPGTRLTVT.

The genes are TRBV3-1 (or the pseudogene TRBV3-2) and TRBJ2-7, with 7 bases matching TRBD1. The CDR3 is made up of 15 amino acids. The germline V gene encodes CDR1 LGHDT and CDR2 YNNKEL (reference sequence). Germline trimming cut 0 bases from V and 3 bases from J; bases unmatched to any gene: 5. The CDR3 loop is CASSQDMAGGYEQYF. CDR3 bases: TGTGCCAGCAGCCAAGATATGGCAGGGGGCTACGAGCAGTACTTC.

The J gene is TRBJ2-2, the V gene TRBV4-3; D not resolved. CDR1 is LGHNA, CDR2 YSLEER, per germline. This CDR3 has 14 residues. The V end was cut by 3 bases, the J end by 3 bases, with 8 bases between. The CDR3 spells CASSQGFYTGELFF. The CDR3 nucleotides read TGCGCCAGCAGCCAGGGCTTTTACACCGGGGAGCTGTTTTTT.

The chain has TRBV29-1 and TRBJ2-1; maybe TRBD2 (5 bases). The CDR3 length is 13 residues. The V end lost 7 bases, the J end lost 5 bases, and 15 bases lay between the germline ends. Per the germline V gene, CDR1 is SQVTM and CDR2 is ANQGSEA. The CDR3 spells CSAGRRVDNEQFF. The DNA for the CDR3 is TGCAGCGCCGGCCGGCGGGTAGACAATGAGCAGTTCTTC.

The chain employs TRBV28 and TRBJ2-3; unclear D gene. With 5 bases removed from V and 6 bases from J, the gap between germline ends came to 6 bases. The CDR3 is made up of 11 amino acids. Germline loops: CDR1 MDHEN, CDR2 SYDVKM. Here the CDR3 DNA reads TGTGCCAGCAGTCTCCGGGATACGCAGTATTTT. Amino acid sequence: CASSLRDTQYF.

The J gene is TRBJ2-3, the V gene TRBV30; 10 bases fit TRBD2. V dropped 2 bases and J dropped 0; count of bases not matched to a gene: 5. The CDR3 consists of 16 residues. Germline V gene sequence: CDR1 GTSNPN, CDR2 SVGIG (reference sequence). The CDR3 spells CAWSPGLAESTDTQYF. In DNA form, the CDR3 reads TGTGCCTGGAGTCCCGGACTAGCGGAAAGCACAGATACGCAGTATTTT.

CDR3 in amino acids: CASSQGLAGGSYEQYF. Written as DNA, the CDR3 is TGTGCCAGCAGCCAAGGTCTAGCGGGAGGCTCCTACGAGCAGTACTTC. The chain couples TRBV3-1 (or the pseudogene TRBV3-2) to TRBJ2-7, with 11 bases matching TRBD2. Germline assignment: CDR1 LGHDT and CDR2 YNNKEL (reference sequence). Unmatched junction bases numbered 2, after V lost 1 base and J lost 0 bases. The CDR3 contains 16 residues.

This chain links TRBV18 with TRBJ1-5; D is ambiguous. Germline lookup yields CDR1 KGHSH and CDR2 LQKENI. This CDR3 is 15 amino acids long. The V end lost 2 bases, the J end lost 3 bases, and 11 bases lay between the germline ends. CDR3 nucleotide sequence: TGTGCCAGCTCACCAAGAGGTGGCTACAATCAGCCCCAGCATTTT. This sequence encodes CASSPRGGYNQPQHF.

This CDR3 is CASSRSAGDLSGNTIYF. CDR3 sequence (DNA): TGTGCCAGCAGCCGATCGGCAGGGGACCTCTCTGGAAACACCATATATTTT. V gene TRBV3-1 (or the pseudogene TRBV3-2) combines with J gene TRBJ1-3, with D maybe TRBD1 (6 bases). The ends were cut back, 4 bases at V and 0 bases at J, with 16 bases in the middle. This CDR3 region has 17 residues. Germline CDR1 is LGHDT and CDR2 is YNNKEL (reference sequence).

This chain connects TRBV10-2 to TRBJ2-7; 8 nucleotides align to TRBD2. Germline values: CDR1 WSHSY, CDR2 SAAADI. J lost 4 bases, V lost 10 bases, and 15 bases had no gene match. The CDR3 totals 15 residues. CDR3 nucleotide sequence: TGCGCCACTACCCCATTAGCGGGAACGGGGTACGAGCAGTACTTC. It codes for CATTPLAGTGYEQYF.

The V call is TRBV7-9, the J call TRBJ2-7; TRBD2 agrees at 7 bases. This CDR3 region has 16 residues. V dropped 2 bases and J dropped 5; count of bases not matched to a gene: 12. Germline lookup yields CDR1 SEHNR and CDR2 FQNEAQ (reference sequence). For the CDR3, the DNA is TGTGCCAGCAGCTTACCTCTCAAGCGGGATATCGACGAGCAGTACTTC. This encodes CASSLPLKRDIDEQYF.

The J gene is TRBJ1-1, the V gene TRBV4-1; 7 nucleotides match TRBD1. CDR1 and CDR2 (germline): MGHRA, YSYEKL. The CDR3 sequence is 13 residues long. V lost 4 bases and J lost 3; bases outside the gene matches: 2. CDR3 loop: CASSLGTDTEAFF. CDR3 nucleotides: TGCGCCAGCAGCCTTGGGACAGACACTGAAGCTTTCTTT.

This clone has a single count. This rearrangement joins TRBV9 to TRBJ1-1; no clear D gene. CDR1 SGDLS and CDR2 YYNGEE come from the germline V gene. The V end was cut by 0 bases, the J end by 0 bases, with 12 bases between. This CDR3 region has 16 residues. The CDR3 nucleotides read TGTGCCAGCAGCGTAGAGAAGGAGCGAATGAACACTGAAGCTTTCTTT. Protein sequence: CASSVEKERMNTEAFF.

The chain recombines TRBV5-8 with TRBJ1-5, with TRBD1 as a possible D gene (6 bases). V was clipped by 4 bases and J by 0 bases, with 11 bases between them. CDR1 and CDR2 (germline): SGHTS, YDEGEE. The CDR3 length is 15 residues. The DNA for the CDR3 is TGTGCCAGCAGCCCGACAGGTTATAGCAATCAGCCCCAGCATTTT. This encodes CASSPTGYSNQPQHF. Full variable domain (outside the CDR3, taken from reference TRBV5-8 and TRBJ1-5): EAGVTQSPTHLIKTRGQQATLRCSPISGHTSVYWYQQALGLGLQFLLWYDEGEERNRGNFPPRFSGRQFPNYSSELNVNALELEDSALYLCASSPTGYSNQPQHFGDGTRLSIL.

V gene TRBV6-2 or TRBV6-3 combines with J gene TRBJ1-6; perhaps TRBD1 as D (5 bases). The CDR3 runs 15 residues. Trimming took 3 bases from V and 7 from J, leaving 13 bases between them. In germline, CDR1 is MNHEY, CDR2 SVGEGT. The CDR3 sequence is CASSYPDSPNSPLHF. DNA for the CDR3: TGTGCCAGCAGTTATCCCGACAGCCCGAATTCACCCCTCCACTTT.

This clone has only one observation. The genes are TRBV7-9 and TRBJ1-1; a weak D match, TRBD1 (6 bases). Germline CDR1 and CDR2: SEHNR and FQNEAQ (reference sequence). V shed 5 bases and J shed 5 bases, with 24 bases lying between them. The CDR3 extends over 17 amino acids. CDR3 DNA sequence: TGTGCCAGCAGCAATAGGGGGGCAGTACGGGAGGGTACTGAAGCTTTCTTT. Translation gives CASSNRGAVREGTEAFF.

The chain has TRBV2 and TRBJ2-7; D remains unclear. V lost 1 base, J lost 4 bases, and 5 bases lay in between. CDR3 length: 12 amino acids. CDR1 is SNHLY and CDR2 is FYNNEI in the germline V gene. CDR3: CASSEVPYEQYF. The CDR3 nucleotides read TGTGCCAGCAGTGAAGTCCCTTACGAGCAGTACTTC.

This chain uses TRBV13 with TRBJ2-4, with no clear D. Trimming left V 5 bases short and J 6 bases short, with 14 bases between. Germline assignment: CDR1 PRHDT and CDR2 FYEKMQ (reference sequence). The CDR3 runs 14 residues. DNA for the CDR3: TGTGCCAGCAGCACCCCGCTGGGCAGAAACATTCAGTACTTC. This sequence encodes CASSTPLGRNIQYF.

This chain's CDR3 is CASSLVLAGFYEQYF. DNA of the CDR3: TGTGCCAGCAGCTTGGTACTAGCGGGTTTCTACGAGCAGTACTTC. V and J are TRBV5-4 and TRBJ2-7; TRBD2 agrees at 9 bases. CDR1 and CDR2 (germline): SGHNT, YYREEE (reference sequence). The CDR3 has 15 amino acids. With 0 bases clipped from V and 3 bases from J, the junction kept 4 bases outside the gene matches.

V and J are TRBV7-6 and TRBJ2-7; D gene unclear. Between the trimmed V and J ends, which lost 1 base and 0 bases, there was a span of 10 bases. In germline, CDR1 is SGHVS, CDR2 FNYEAQ. The CDR3 is 15 amino acids. The CDR3 sequence is CASSLGAGNSYEQYF. The CDR3 DNA is TGTGCCAGCAGCTTAGGGGCAGGAAACTCCTACGAGCAGTACTTC.

The genes are TRBV7-6 and TRBJ2-5; 10 positions match TRBD1. Germline CDR1 reads SGHVS; CDR2 reads FNYEAQ. This CDR3 region has 16 residues. The junction had 7 bases not matched to a gene; V was cut back by 5 bases and J by 1 base. CDR3 protein: CASSTRDRGLQETQYF. The DNA for the CDR3 is TGTGCCAGCAGCACCCGGGACAGGGGTCTCCAAGAGACCCAGTACTTC.